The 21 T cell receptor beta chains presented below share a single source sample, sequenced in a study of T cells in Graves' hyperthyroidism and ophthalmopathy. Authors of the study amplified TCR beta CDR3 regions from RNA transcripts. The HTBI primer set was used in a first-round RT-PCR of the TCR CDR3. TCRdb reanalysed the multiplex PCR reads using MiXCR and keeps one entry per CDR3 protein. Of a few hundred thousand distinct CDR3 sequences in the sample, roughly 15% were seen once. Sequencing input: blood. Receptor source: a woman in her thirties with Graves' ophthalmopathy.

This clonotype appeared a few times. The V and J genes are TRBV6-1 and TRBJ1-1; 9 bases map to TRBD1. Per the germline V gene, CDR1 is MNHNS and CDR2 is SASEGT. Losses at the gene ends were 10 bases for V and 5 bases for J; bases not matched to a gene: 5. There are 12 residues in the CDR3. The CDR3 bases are TGTGCCACCGGACAGGGGTGGACTGAAGCTTTCTTT. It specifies CATGQGWTEAFF.

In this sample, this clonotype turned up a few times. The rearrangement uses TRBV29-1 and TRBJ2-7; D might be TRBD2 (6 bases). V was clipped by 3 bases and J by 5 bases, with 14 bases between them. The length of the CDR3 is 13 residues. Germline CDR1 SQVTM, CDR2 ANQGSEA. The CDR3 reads CSVEEGNSNEQYF. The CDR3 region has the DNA TGCAGCGTTGAGGAGGGGAACAGCAACGAGCAGTACTTC.

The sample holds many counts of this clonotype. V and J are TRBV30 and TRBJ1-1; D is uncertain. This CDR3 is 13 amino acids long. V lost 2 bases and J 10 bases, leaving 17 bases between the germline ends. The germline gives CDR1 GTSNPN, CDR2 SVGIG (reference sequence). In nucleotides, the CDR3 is TGTGCCTGGAGTCCGGACCGACGGGAGGCAGCTTTCTTT. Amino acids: CAWSPDRREAAFF.

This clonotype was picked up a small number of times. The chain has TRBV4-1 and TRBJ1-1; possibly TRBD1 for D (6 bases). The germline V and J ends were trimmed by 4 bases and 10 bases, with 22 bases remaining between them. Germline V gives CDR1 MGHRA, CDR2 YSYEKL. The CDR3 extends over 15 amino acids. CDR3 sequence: CASSPLGSQGRGAFF. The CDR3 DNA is TGCGCCAGCAGCCCATTGGGTTCGCAGGGGCGAGGAGCTTTCTTT.

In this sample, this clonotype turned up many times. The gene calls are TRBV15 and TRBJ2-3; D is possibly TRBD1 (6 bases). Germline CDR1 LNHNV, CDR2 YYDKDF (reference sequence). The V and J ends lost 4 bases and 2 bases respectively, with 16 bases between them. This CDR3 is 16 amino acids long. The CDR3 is CATSIGPTGLTDTQYF. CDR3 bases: TGTGCCACCAGCATCGGACCGACAGGACTCACAGATACGCAGTATTTT.

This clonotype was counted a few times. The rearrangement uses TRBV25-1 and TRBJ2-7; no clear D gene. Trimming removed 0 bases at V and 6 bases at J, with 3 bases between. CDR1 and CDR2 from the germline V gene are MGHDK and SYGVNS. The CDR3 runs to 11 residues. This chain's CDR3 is CASSEYTEQYF. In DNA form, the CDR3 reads TGTGCCAGCAGTGAATACACCGAGCAGTACTTC.

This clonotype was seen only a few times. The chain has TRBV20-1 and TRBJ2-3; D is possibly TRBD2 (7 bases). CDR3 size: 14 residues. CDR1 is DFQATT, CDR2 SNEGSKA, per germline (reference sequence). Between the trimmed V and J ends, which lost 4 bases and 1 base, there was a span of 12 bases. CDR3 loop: CSATSGGRTDTQYF. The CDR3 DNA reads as TGCAGTGCTACTTCCGGGGGGCGCACAGATACGCAGTATTTT.

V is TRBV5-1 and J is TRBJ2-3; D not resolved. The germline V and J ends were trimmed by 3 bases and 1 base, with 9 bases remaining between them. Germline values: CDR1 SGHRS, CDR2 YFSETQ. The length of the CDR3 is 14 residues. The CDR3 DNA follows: TGCGCCAGCAGCTCACGGAGCCGCACAGATACGCAGTATTTT. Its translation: CASSSRSRTDTQYF. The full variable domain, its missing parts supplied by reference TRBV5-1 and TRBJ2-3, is KAGVTQTPRYLIKTRGQQVTLSCSPISGHRSVSWYQQTPGQGLQFLFEYFSETQRNKGNFPGRFSGRQFSNSRSEMNVSTLELGDSALYLCASSSRSRTDTQYFGPGTRLTVL.

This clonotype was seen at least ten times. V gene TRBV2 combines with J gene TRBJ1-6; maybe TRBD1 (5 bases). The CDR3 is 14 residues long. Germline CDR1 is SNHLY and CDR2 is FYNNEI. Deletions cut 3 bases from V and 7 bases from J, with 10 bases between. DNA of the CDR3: TGTGCCAGCAGTGATGGGGGGGTCAATTCACCCCTCCACTTT. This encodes CASSDGGVNSPLHF.

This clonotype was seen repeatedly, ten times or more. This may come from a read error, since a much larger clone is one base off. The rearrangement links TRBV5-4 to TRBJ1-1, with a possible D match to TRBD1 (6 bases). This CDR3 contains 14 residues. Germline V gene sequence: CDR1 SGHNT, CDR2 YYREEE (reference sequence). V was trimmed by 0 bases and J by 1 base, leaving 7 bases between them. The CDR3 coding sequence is TGTGCCAGCAGCTTGGAACAGGGGAACACTGAAGCTTTCTTT. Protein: CASSLEQGNTEAFF.

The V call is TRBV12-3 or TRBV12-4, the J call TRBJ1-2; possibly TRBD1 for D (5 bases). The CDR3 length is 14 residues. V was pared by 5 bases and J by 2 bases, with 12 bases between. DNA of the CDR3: TGTGCCAGCAGTCGGGGACTGGGAAACTATGGCTACACCTTC. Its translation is CASSRGLGNYGYTF.

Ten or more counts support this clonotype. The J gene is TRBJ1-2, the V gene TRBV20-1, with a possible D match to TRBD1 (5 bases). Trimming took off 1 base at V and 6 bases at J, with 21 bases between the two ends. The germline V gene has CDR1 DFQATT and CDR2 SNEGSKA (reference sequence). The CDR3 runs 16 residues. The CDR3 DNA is TGCAGTGCTAGAGGGGGGGATCCGCGTCACGGTAATGGCTACACCTTC. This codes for CSARGGDPRHGNGYTF.

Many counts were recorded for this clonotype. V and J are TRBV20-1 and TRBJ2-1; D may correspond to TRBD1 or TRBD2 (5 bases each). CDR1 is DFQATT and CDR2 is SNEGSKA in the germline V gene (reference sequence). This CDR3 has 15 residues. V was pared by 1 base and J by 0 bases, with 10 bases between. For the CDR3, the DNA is TGCAGTGCTAGAGGGTGGGGGAGCTCCTACAATGAGCAGTTCTTC. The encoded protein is CSARGWGSSYNEQFF.

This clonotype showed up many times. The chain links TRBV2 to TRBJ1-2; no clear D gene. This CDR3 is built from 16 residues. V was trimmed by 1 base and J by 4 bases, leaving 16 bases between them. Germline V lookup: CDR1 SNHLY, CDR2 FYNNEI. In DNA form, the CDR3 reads TGTGCCAGCAGTGAAGGGGTCACCTACAAAATCTATGGCTACACCTTC. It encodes CASSEGVTYKIYGYTF.

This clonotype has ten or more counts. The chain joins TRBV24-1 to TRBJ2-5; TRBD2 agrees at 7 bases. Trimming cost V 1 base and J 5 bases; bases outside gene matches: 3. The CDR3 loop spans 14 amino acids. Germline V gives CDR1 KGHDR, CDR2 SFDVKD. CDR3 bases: TGTGCCACCAGTGATTTTTCGGGAGGTGAGACCCAGTACTTC. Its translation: CATSDFSGGETQYF.

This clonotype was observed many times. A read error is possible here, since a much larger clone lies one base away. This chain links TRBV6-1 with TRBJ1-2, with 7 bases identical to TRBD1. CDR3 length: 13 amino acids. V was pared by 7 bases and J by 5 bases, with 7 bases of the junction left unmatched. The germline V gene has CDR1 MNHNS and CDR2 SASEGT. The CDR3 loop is CASTPGQRYGYTF. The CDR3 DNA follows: TGTGCCAGCACCCCGGGACAGAGATATGGCTACACCTTC.

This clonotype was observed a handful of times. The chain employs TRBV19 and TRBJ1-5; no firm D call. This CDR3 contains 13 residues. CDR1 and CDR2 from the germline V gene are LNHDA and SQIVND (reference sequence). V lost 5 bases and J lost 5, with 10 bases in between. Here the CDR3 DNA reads TGTGCCAGTAGTGTCGGGTTTCATCAGCCCCAGCATTTT. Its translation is CASSVGFHQPQHF.

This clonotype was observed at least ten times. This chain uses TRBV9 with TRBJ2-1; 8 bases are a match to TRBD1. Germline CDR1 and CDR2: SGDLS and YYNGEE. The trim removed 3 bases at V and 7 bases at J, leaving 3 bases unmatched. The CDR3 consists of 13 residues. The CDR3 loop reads CASSGTGQNEQFF. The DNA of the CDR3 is TGTGCCAGCAGCGGGACAGGGCAAAATGAGCAGTTCTTC.

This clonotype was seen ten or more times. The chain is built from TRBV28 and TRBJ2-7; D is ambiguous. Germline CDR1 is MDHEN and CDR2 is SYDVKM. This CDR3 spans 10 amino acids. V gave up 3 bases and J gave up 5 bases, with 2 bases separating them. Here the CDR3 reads CASSFNEQYF. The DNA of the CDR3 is TGTGCCAGCAGTTTCAACGAGCAGTACTTC.

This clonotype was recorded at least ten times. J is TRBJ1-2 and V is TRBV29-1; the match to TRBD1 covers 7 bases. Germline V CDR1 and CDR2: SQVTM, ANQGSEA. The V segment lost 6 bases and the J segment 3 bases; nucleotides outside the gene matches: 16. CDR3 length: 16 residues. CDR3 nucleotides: TGCAGCGTAGGATCTTCAACAGGGGTCGGATACTATGGCTACACCTTC. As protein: CSVGSSTGVGYYGYTF.

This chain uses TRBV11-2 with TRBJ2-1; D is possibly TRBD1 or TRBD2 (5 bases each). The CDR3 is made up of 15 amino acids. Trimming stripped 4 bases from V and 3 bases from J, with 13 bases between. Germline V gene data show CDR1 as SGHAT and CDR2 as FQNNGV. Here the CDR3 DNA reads TGTGCCAGCAGCTCCAGGGACGGACGCTACAATGAGCAGTTCTTC. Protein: CASSSRDGRYNEQFF.